This T cell receptor (beta chain) appears in the sequencing data of a study of CD8 T cells in ankylosing spondylitis. Study results and limitations: Among TCR beta sequences, a motif of 7 to 9 highly homologous variants appeared characteristic of ankylosing spondylitis blood. Reports say disease-linked clones showed up significantly more in matched ankylosing spondylitis synovial fluid.

The V gene end was trimmed by 4 bases and the J gene end by 7 bases; junction bases not matched to a gene: 11. Germline-derived CDR1 and CDR2 are SGHTA and FQGNSA. The CDR3 runs to 16 residues. Each CDR3 protein gets one entry after TCRdb re-called the 5' RACE reads with MiXCR. The profile shows some 200,000 distinct CDR3 sequences, roughly 25% of them singletons. As for this clonotype: What it binds is unknown.

The clonotype comes from a male donor with ankylosing spondylitis or in good health (not recorded which). Material for sequencing was blood, either unsorted or a sorted T cell fraction (not recorded which). V and J are TRBV7-2 and TRBJ2-1; TRBD2 matches 9 bases. CDR3 DNA: TGTGCCAGCAGCTCAGCAGCGGGGGGACTACGTAATGAGCAGTTCTTC. Translating gives CASSSAAGGLRNEQFF.